What follows are 5 T cell receptor beta chains derived from one specimen sequenced in a study of early T cells in non-severe SARS-CoV-2 infection. TCRdb ran MiXCR on the 5' RACE reads and lists one entry per CDR3 protein. This sample carries about 76,000 distinct CDR3 sequences, about 11% of them seen once, and the ten largest clones take 4% to 5%. Input material: whole blood. The receptors stem from an adult who was a healthcare worker with PCR-confirmed SARS-CoV-2 infection or an uninfected control (not recorded which).

The chain employs TRBV20-1 and TRBJ1-2; D is undetermined. Germline V gene lookup returns CDR1 DFQATT and CDR2 SNEGSKA (reference sequence). The V gene lost 2 bases and the J gene lost 6 bases, with 16 bases spanning the gap. There are 14 residues in the CDR3. CDR3 amino acids: CSARSSDLSHGYTF. The CDR3, as DNA: TGCAGTGCTAGATCCTCGGACCTAAGCCATGGCTACACCTTC.

V gene TRBV6-6 combines with J gene TRBJ2-1; 8 bases align to TRBD2. The CDR3 has 16 residues. The V segment lost 8 bases and the J segment 2 bases; nucleotides outside the gene matches: 11. The germline gives CDR1 MNHNY, CDR2 SVGAGI (reference sequence). CDR3 protein: CASRWRGAPPYNEQFF. The CDR3 DNA follows: TGTGCCAGCCGCTGGCGGGGGGCCCCCCCCTACAATGAGCAGTTCTTC.

Many counts were recorded for this clonotype. The V gene is TRBV7-9, the J gene TRBJ1-5; D gene unclear. Germline CDR1 and CDR2: SEHNR and FQNEAQ (reference sequence). This CDR3 comprises 13 residues. Trimming stripped 5 bases from V and 5 bases from J, with 10 bases between. The CDR3: CASSPWEDQPQHF. The CDR3, as DNA: TGTGCCAGCAGCCCCTGGGAGGATCAGCCCCAGCATTTT. Supplemented by reference TRBV7-9 and TRBJ1-5, the full variable domain reads DTGVSQNPRHKITKRGQNVTFRCDPISEHNRLYWYRQTLGQGPEFLTYFQNEAQLEKSRLLSDRFSAERPKGSFSTLEIQRTEQGDSAMYLCASSPWEDQPQHFGDGTRLSIL.

This chain joins TRBV5-1 and TRBJ1-6; no definite D call. Trimming stripped 3 bases from V and 7 bases from J, with 17 bases between. From germline, CDR1 is SGHRS and CDR2 YFSETQ. The CDR3 sequence is 16 residues long. The CDR3 DNA is TGCGCCAGCAGCTCGCCTGAGGGTCGCCTCAATTCACCCCTCCACTTT. Its protein is CASSSPEGRLNSPLHF.

This chain links TRBV6-6 with TRBJ1-5; unclear D gene. The germline gives CDR1 MNHNY, CDR2 SVGAGI (reference sequence). V lost 7 bases and J 7 bases, leaving 11 bases between the germline ends. The CDR3 contains 12 residues. The CDR3, as DNA: TGTGCCAGCACTACGGGTGTACAGCCCCAGCATTTT. This gives the protein CASTTGVQPQHF.